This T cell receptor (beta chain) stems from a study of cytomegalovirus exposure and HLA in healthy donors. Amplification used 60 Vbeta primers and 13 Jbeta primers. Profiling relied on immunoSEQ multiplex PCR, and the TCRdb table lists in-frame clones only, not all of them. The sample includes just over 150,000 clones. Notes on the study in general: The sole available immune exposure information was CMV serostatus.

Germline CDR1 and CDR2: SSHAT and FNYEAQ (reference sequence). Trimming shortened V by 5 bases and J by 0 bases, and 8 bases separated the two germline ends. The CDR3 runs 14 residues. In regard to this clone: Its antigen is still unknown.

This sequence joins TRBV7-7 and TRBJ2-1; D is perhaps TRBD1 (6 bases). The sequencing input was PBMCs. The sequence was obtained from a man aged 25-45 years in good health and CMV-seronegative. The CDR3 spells CASSLQGSYNEQFF. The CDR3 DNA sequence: TGTGCCAGCAGCCTACAGGGCTCCTACAATGAGCAGTTCTTC.